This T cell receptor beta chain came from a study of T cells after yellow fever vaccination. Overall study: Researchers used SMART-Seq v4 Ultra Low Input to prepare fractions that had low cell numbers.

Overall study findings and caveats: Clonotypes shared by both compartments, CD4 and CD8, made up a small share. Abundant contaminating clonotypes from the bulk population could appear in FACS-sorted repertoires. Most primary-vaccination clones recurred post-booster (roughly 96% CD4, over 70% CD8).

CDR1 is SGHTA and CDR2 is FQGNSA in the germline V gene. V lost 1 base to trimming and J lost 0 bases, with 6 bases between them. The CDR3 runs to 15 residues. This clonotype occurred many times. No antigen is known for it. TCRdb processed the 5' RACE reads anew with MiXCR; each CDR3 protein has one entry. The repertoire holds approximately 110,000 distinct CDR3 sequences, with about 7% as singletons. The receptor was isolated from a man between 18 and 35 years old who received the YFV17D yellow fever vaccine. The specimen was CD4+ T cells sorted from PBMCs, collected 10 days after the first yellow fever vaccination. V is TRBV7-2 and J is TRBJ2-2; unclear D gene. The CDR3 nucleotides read TGTGCCAGCAGCTTAGGGCGCGCGAACACCGGGGAGCTGTTTTTT. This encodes CASSLGRANTGELFF. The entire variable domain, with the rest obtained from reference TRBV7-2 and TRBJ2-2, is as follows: GAGVSQSPSNKVTEKGKDVELRCDPISGHTALYWYRQSLGQGLEFLIYFQGNSAPDKSGLPSDRFSAERTGGSVSTLTIQRTQQEDSAVYLCASSLGRANTGELFFGEGSRLTVL.